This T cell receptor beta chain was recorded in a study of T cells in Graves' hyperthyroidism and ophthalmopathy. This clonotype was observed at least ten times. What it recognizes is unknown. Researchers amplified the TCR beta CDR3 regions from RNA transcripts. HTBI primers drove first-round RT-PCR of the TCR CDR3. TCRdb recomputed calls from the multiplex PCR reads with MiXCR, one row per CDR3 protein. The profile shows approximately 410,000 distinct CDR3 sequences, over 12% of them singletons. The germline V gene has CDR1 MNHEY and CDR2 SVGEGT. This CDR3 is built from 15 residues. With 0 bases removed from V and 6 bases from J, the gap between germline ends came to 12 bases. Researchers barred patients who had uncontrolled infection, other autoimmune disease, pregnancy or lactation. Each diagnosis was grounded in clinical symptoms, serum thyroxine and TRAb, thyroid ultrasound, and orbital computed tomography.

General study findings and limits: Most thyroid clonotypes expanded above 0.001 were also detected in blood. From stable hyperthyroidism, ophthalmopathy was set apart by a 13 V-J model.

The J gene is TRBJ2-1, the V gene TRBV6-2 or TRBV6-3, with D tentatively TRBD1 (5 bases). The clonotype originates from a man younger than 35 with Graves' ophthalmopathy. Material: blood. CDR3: CASSYSILGVNEQFF. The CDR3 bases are TGTGCCAGCAGTTACTCGATCCTAGGGGTCAATGAGCAGTTCTTC.